This is a list of T cell receptor beta chains from one sample in a study of blood T cell repertoires in COVID-19. TCRdb's table, derived via immunoSEQ multiplex PCR, lists solely in-frame clones and lacks some. This repertoire shows around 370,000 clones, over 80% found once; its top ten account for nearly 6.5%. The specimen sequenced was peripheral blood. Receptors originate from a woman in her fifties or sixties with COVID-19, enrolled during active disease. The CDR3 runs from the conserved cysteine through the conserved F or W. A D gene is named only where the DNA matches it firmly. Rows give clone size only sometimes, using once, few, many, or a class for an expanded clone.

>-|TRBV3-1/TRBV3-2|TRBJ2-2|TRBD2
TGTGCCAGCAGCCTAATAGCGGGGGGCACCGGGGAGCTGTTTTTT
CASSLIAGGTGELFF
>-|TRBV16|TRBJ1-4|-
TGTGCCAGCAGCCAATCGGCCAGGACTAATGAAAAACTGTTTTTT
CASSQSARTNEKLFF
>-|TRBV18|TRBJ2-3|TRBD1
TGTGCCAGCTCAGGACAGGGTGGACGCGCAGATACGCAGTATTTT
CASSGQGGRADTQYF
>-|TRBV14|TRBJ2-5|TRBD2
TGTGCCAGCAGCTTAAGCGGGACGTCTAATAGGAAGACCCAGTACTTC
CASSLSGTSNRKTQYF
>-|TRBV9|TRBJ1-2|-
TGTGCCAGCAGCGTAGGGGGCGATTACTATGGCTACACCTTC
CASSVGGDYYGYTF
>-|TRBV27|TRBJ2-7|-
TGTGCCAGCAGTCCCGGGACATACTTCCATTACGAGCAGTACTTC
CASSPGTYFHYEQYF
>-|TRBV11-2|TRBJ1-2|TRBD1
TGTGCCAGCAGCCCGAGAGGGACAGGGGGAGATGGCTACACCTTC
CASSPRGTGGDGYTF
>-|TRBV29-1|TRBJ1-2|TRBD1
TGCAGCGTGCGACAGGGGGACTATGGCTACACCTTC
CSVRQGDYGYTF
>few|TRBV18|TRBJ2-2|-
TGTGCCAGCTCACCACCATCTAGGGGGACGAACACCGGGGAGCTGTTTTTT
CASSPPSRGTNTGELFF
>-|TRBV4-2|TRBJ2-7|-
TGTGCCAGCAGCCCGCCTTCTATTGACGAGCAGTACTTC
CASSPPSIDEQYF
>-|TRBV7-8|TRBJ2-5|TRBD2
TGTGCCAGCAGCCCCGGGACTAGCGAATATGAGACCCAGTACTTC
CASSPGTSEYETQYF
>-|TRBV24-1|TRBJ1-4|-
TGTGCCACCAGTGATTCCGCGCAGGGTGAAAAACTGTTTTTT
CATSDSAQGEKLFF
>-|TRBV18|TRBJ1-4|-
TGTGCCAGCTCACCAGGGGAGGTCAGCGGAAAACTGTTTTTT
CASSPGEVSGKLFF
>-|TRBV30|TRBJ2-2|-
TGTGCCTGGAGTGTATTTGGGCCCACCGGGGAGCTGTTTTTT
CAWSVFGPTGELFF
>once|TRBV6-6|TRBJ2-1|-
TGTGCCAGCAGTTACGTAGGCGGTTACAATGAGCAGTTCTTC
CASSYVGGYNEQFF